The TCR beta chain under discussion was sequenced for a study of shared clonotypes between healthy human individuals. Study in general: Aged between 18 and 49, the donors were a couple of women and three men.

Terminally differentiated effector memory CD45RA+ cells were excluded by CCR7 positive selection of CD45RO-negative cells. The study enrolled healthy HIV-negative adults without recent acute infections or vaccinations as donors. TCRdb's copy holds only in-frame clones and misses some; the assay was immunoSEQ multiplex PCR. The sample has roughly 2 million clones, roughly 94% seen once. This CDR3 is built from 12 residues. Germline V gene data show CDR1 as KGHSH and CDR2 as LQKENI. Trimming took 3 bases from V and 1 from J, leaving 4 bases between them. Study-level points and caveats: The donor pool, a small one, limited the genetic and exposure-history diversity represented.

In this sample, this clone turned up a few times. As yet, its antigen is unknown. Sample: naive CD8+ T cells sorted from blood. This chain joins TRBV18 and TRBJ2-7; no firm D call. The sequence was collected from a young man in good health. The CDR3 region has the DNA TGTGCCAGCTCACCCGCGTCCTACGAGCAGTACTTC. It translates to CASSPASYEQYF.